The sequence of this TCR beta chain was determined in a study of identical twins. Whole-study findings and limits: There was an excess of low generation probability in the out-of-frame alpha sequences that twins shared. While abundant cord blood beta clonotypes carried fewer insertions, memory repertoires showed no such pattern. These conclusions were based on statistical analysis (cross-sectional, not following the same donors).

This clonotype turned up a few times. The antigen remains undetermined. Unique molecular identifiers were present on cDNA, and template switching added a universal primer site. TCRdb used MiXCR to reprocess the 5' RACE reads, holding one entry per CDR3 protein. Here the sample spans about 570,000 distinct CDR3 sequences, 9.5% to 10% being singletons. Trimming took 4 bases from V and 2 from J; bases not matched to a gene: 8. Germline lookup yields CDR1 SGHRS and CDR2 YFSETQ. The CDR3 consists of 15 residues. The sample was also reused in another study, on yellow fever vaccine responses in identical twins.

The rearrangement joins TRBV5-1 to TRBJ2-7; 8 bases are shared with TRBD1. Sequencing was done on a sample of PBMCs. The sequence derives from a woman between 18 and 29 years old in good health. CDR3: CASSTTGGPTYEQYF. CDR3 coding DNA: TGCGCCAGCAGCACCACAGGGGGACCAACCTACGAGCAGTACTTC.